One T cell receptor beta chain is described in this entry. This clonotype appeared many times. It has no known antigen specificity. Base qualities are not provided; no much larger clone lies one nucleotide away. CDR1 and CDR2, looked up from the germline V gene, are SGHTA and FQGTGA. From cysteine to phenylalanine, the CDR3 is 13 amino acids long. This entry keeps only the CDR3 DNA: 39 bases, framed from base 1. Deletion took 0 bases off V and 5 bases off J, with a span of 5 bases between the germline ends. These data come from a study of blood T cells in healthy people across ages (dated by TCRdb to the mid-2010s). For context, the study as a whole: In model experiments, template switching captured roughly one uniquely barcoded TCR beta cDNA molecule for every two T cells. Age-related changes in TCR beta repertoire diversity were measured in the study by deep sequencing normalized with unique cDNA molecular identifiers. Four age groups were formed from the donors: young (average approximately 15 years), middle-aged (approximately 40), aged (over 55) and long-lived (less than 85). Using the same blood draw, the study looked at two additional independent replicas of 1 million unique cDNA reads for two donors, one aged 18 to 30 and the other aged 80 or older. Donors of different ages were randomly distributed across sequencing lanes to avoid experimental bias. The investigation overall reported the following: Because profiling used bulk unsorted PBMCs, naive and antigen-experienced compartments could not be compared conclusively. Estimates of total diversity based on one million sequenced T cells were regarded as lower bounds and as underestimates. Compared with the aged group, more naive CD4+ T cells, fewer expanded clones and increased TCR diversity were shown by the long-lived group, suggesting age selection. There was a strong correlation between observed TCR beta diversity and the percentage of naive T cells measured by flow cytometry. Donor CMV infection status was unknown, potentially confounding age-related changes in expanded clonotypes. As age increased, observed TCR beta diversity per million T cells dropped in a roughly linear way, and a significant reduction was already evident by age roughly 40.

The roughly 39 donors, aged roughly 6 to 95 years, were systemically healthy Caucasian individuals from Russia. Ten milliliters of peripheral blood were collected from each donor into EDTA-treated Vacutainer tubes. Ficoll-Paque density-gradient centrifugation was used to isolate PBMCs, with at least 6 million per sample. Total RNA, at least 5 micrograms per sample, was extracted from PBMCs with Trizol reagent. Naive CD45RAhigh/CD27high T cell percentages were measured by flow cytometry on a PBMC aliquot from every donor. The library was generated by 5' RACE. A second PCR of roughly 6 to 11 cycles was run with a J-beta primer mix and a sample-barcoded 5' primer. A unique molecular identifier was introduced onto each TCR beta cDNA molecule by a template-switch 5' adaptor carrying 12 random nucleotides. Each sample yielded at least 3 million CDR3-containing paired-end reads. The Mint cDNA synthesis kit, primed by a TRBC-specific oligonucleotide, was used to synthesize first-strand cDNA from all RNA. Following uracil-DNA glycosylase treatment, all cDNA underwent a first 18-cycle PCR with the universal primers M1SS and BC2_uni_R. The paper's processing steps were these. For normalization, 1 million high-quality reads, each with a distinct molecular identifier, were randomly selected from each sample. Reads with shared molecular identifiers were discarded instead of being binned into consensus sequences. MiTCR, set to a Q25 quality threshold and the strictest error-elimination algorithm, was used for CDR3 identification, clonotype clustering and error correction. Lower-bound total TCR beta diversity was estimated with a nonparametric unseen species model using Euler transformation. TCRdb's own reprocessing of the public reads used fastp at Q25 and MiXCR and kept productive beta chains. Entries are consolidated by CDR3 protein sequence, retaining the most common genes and DNA. The V and J calls reflect TCRdb's pipeline rather than the authors' work. In all, the sample holds some 1,800,000 distinct CDR3 sequences, and 35% to 50% of those were seen once. The ten biggest clones cover about 23% of the sample.

The rearranged segments are TRBV7-3 and TRBJ2-1; no D gene call is confident. Sequencing was performed on blood. The sequence was obtained from a human donor in good health. The base sequence is TGTGCCAGCAGCTTAACGTCGGACAATGAGCAGTTCTTC. Protein translation: CASSLTSDNEQFF. With the rest looked up from the reference TRBV7-3 and TRBJ2-1 genes rather than sequenced, the full variable domain is GAGVSQTPSNKVTEKGKYVELRCDPISGHTALYWYRQSLGQGPEFLIYFQGTGAADDSGLPNDRFFAVRPEGSVSTLKIQRTERGDSAVYLCASSLTSDNEQFFGPGTRLTVL.